This TCR beta chain was recorded in a study of beta chain features in type 1 diabetes. Germline V gives CDR1 SGHRS, CDR2 YFSETQ. The CDR3 sequence is 13 residues long. The V gene lost 0 bases and the J gene lost 5 bases, with 6 bases spanning the gap. Overall study results and limits: Patients' naive, central memory and regulatory TCRB repertoires appeared more alike than those of healthy donors.

As for this clone: Its antigen is still unknown.

Sequenced material consisted of expressed TCRB transcripts (all of the isolated RNA was reverse transcribed). The protocol was immunoSEQ multiplex PCR, while the TCRdb copy is restricted to in-frame clones and leaves out a portion. The sample lists 130,000 to 150,000 clones, about 50% occurring once. The sequencing sample was made of Tregs from blood. This TCR was recovered from a man aged 18 to 30 in good health. The rearrangement uses TRBV5-1 and TRBJ2-4, with a possible D match to TRBD2 (6 bases). The CDR3 DNA reads TGCGCCAGCAGCTTGGCGGGGGAAAACATTCAGTACTTC. This translates into CASSLAGENIQYF.